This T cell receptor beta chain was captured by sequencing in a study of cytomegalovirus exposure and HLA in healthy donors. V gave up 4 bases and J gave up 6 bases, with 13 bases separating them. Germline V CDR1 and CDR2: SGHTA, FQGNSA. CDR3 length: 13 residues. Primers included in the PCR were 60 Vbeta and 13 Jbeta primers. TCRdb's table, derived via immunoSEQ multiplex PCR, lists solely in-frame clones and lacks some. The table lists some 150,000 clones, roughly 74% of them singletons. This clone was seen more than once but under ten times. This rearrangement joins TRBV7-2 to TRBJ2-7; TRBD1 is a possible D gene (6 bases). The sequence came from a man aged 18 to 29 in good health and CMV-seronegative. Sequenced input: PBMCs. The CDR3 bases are TGTGCCAGCAGCTCTAGACAGGCCGTCGAGCAGTACTTC. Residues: CASSSRQAVEQYF.